This T cell receptor (beta chain) appears in the sequencing data of a study of cytomegalovirus exposure and HLA in healthy donors. Overall study context: There were 85 million or so unique TCRs (from HLA-typed donors) in an early data release. Study-wide findings and caveats: Per published reports, the classifier diagnosed cytomegalovirus status with high specificity and sensitivity.

Vbeta (60) and Jbeta (13) primers were used in the PCR. TCRdb's table, derived via immunoSEQ multiplex PCR, lists solely in-frame clones and lacks some. The repertoire consists of roughly 150,000 clones, with just under 80% occurring once and the leading ten covering around 4.8%. The CDR3 has 15 residues. Germline V gene sequence: CDR1 LGHNA, CDR2 YNFKEQ. Trimming stripped 3 bases from V and 3 bases from J, with 15 bases between. With regard to this clone: No antigen is known for it.

J is TRBJ2-7 and V is TRBV4-2; D may be TRBD1 (5 bases). Source material: PBMCs. The origin of this receptor is a man younger than 45 in good health. This CDR3 reads CASSHLQGAVYEQYF. The CDR3 DNA reads as TGTGCCAGCAGCCACTTACAAGGGGCTGTCTACGAGCAGTACTTC.